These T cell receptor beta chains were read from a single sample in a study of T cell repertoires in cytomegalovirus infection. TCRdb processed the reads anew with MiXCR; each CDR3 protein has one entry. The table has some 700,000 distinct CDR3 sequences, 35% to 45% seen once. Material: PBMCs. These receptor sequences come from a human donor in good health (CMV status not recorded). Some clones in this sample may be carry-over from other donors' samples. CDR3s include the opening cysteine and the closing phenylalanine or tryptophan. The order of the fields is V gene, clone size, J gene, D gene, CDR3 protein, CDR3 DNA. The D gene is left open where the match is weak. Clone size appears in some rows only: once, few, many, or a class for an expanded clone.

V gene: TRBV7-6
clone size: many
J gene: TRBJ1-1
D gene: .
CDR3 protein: CASSLGPSMNTEAFF
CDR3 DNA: TGTGCCAGCAGCTTAGGTCCTTCTATGAACACTGAAGCTTTCTTT

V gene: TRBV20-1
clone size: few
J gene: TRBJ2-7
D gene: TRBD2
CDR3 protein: CSARDPGSGGNNYEQYF
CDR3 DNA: TGCAGTGCTAGAGATCCAGGGAGCGGGGGTAATAACTACGAGCAGTACTTC

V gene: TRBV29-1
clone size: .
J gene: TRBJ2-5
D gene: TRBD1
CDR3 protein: CSVEDIGTATLETQYF
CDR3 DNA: TGCAGCGTTGAAGATATAGGGACAGCGACTCTCGAGACCCAGTACTTC

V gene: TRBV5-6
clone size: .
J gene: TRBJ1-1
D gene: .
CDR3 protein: CASSLASRPEAFF
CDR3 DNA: TGTGCCAGCAGCTTGGCCTCCCGACCCGAAGCTTTCTTT

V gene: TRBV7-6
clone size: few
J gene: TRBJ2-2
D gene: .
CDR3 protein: CASSSGARNTGELFF
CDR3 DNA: TGTGCCAGCAGCTCAGGGGCGAGAAACACCGGGGAGCTGTTTTTT

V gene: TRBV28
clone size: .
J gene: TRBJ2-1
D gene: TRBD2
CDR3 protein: CASSLRGTSGRASSYNEQFF
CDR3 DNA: TGTGCCAGCAGTTTAAGAGGGACTAGCGGGAGGGCAAGCTCCTACAATGAGCAGTTCTTC

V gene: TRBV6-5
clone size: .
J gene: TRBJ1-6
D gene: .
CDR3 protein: CASSYSEDSLNSPLHF
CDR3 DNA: TGTGCCAGCAGTTACTCGGAGGACAGTTTGAATTCACCCCTCCACTTT

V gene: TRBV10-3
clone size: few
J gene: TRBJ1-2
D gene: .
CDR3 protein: CAGWGVDVGSVLLGYTF
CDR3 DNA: TGTGCGGGGTGGGGGGTTGACGTTGGATCGGTCCTCCTTGGCTACACCTTC

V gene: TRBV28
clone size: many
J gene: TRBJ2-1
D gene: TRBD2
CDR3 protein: CASSLVPSGGNEQFF
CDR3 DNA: TGTGCCAGCAGTTTGGTCCCTAGCGGGGGCAATGAGCAGTTCTTC

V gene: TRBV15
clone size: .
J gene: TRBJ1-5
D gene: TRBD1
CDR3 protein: CATSREDRGRNQPQHF
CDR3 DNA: TGTGCCACCAGCAGAGAGGACAGGGGGCGCAATCAGCCCCAGCATTTT

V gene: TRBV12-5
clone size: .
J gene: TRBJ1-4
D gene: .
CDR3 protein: CASGPDNCSF
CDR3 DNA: TGTGCTAGTGGTCCTGACAATTGTTCTTTT

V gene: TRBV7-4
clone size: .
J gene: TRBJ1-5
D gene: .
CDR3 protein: CASSLRTGQERGNQPQHF
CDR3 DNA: TGTGCCAGCAGCTTACGTACAGGGCAGGAGCGGGGCAATCAGCCCCAGCATTTT

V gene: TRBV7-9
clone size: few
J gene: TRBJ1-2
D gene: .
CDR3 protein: CASSPTGTSAMYGYTF
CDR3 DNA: TGTGCCAGCAGTCCAACCGGGACGAGTGCCATGTATGGCTACACCTTC

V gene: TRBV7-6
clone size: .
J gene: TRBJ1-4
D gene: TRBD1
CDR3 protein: CASSRSPRTGPRTNEKLFF
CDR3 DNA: TGTGCCAGCAGCCGAAGTCCGCGGACAGGACCGCGGACTAATGAAAAACTGTTTTTT

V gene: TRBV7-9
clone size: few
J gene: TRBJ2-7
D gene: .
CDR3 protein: CASSLNSRGEQYF
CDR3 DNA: TGTGCCAGCAGCTTAAACAGCCGGGGTGAGCAGTACTTC

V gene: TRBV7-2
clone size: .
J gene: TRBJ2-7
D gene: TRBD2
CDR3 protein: CASIWTSGTYEQYF
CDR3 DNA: TGTGCCAGCATATGGACTAGCGGGACCTACGAGCAGTACTTC

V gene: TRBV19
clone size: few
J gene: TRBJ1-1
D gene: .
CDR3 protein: CASSVSARGTEAFF
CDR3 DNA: TGTGCCAGTAGTGTTTCCGCCCGGGGGACTGAAGCTTTCTTT

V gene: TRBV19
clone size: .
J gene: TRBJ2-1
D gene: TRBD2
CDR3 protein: CASSRGLANEQFF
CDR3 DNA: TGTGCCAGTAGTAGGGGACTAGCAAATGAGCAGTTCTTC